This passage covers 29 T cell receptor beta chains from one sample sequenced in a study of T-cell memory formation after mild COVID-19. TCRdb passed the 5' RACE reads through MiXCR, listing each CDR3 protein once. This table has about 320,000 distinct CDR3 sequences, about 13% appearing once. Sequencing input: PBMCs or a T cell subset sorted from them (not recorded which). These receptors were taken from a man aged 18 to 30 who had mild COVID-19 (a few samples of this study predate the infection). Cell type and time point are not known.

This chain links TRBV18 with TRBJ2-6; no firm D call. CDR1 KGHSH and CDR2 LQKENI come from the germline V gene. The V end was cut by 6 bases, the J end by 4 bases, with 16 bases between. The CDR3 has 16 residues. DNA of the CDR3: TGTGCCAGCTCCCAAACTCCGCCCTACGGGGCCAACGTCCTGACTTTC. Protein: CASSQTPPYGANVLTF.

The chain is built from TRBV12-3 or TRBV12-4 and TRBJ2-1, with 12 bases matching TRBD1. After removal of 5 bases from V and 8 bases from J, the junction contained 4 bases not matched to a gene. This CDR3 has 14 residues. The CDR3 here is CASSTGTGGYEQFF. CDR3 DNA sequence: TGTGCCAGCAGTACCGGGACAGGGGGCTATGAGCAGTTCTTC.

This chain links TRBV12-3 or TRBV12-4 with TRBJ2-7; 7 bases are a match to TRBD1. This CDR3 has 14 residues. Trimming at V came to 5 bases and at J to 5 bases, leaving 9 bases not matched to a gene. The CDR3 DNA reads TGTGCCAGCAGTCTCCGACAGGGTCGCGACGAGCAGTACTTC. It yields the protein CASSLRQGRDEQYF.

The V call is TRBV4-2, the J call TRBJ2-7; 7 bases align to TRBD1. The CDR3 sequence is 16 residues long. Germline V gives CDR1 LGHNA, CDR2 YNFKEQ. J lost 2 bases, V lost 0 bases, and 7 bases had no gene match. The CDR3 DNA follows: TGTGCCAGCAGCCAAGAAGCAGCAGGGGGTACCTACGAGCAGTACTTC. This translates into CASSQEAAGGTYEQYF.

The chain combines TRBV10-2 with TRBJ2-1; 9 bases align to TRBD2. This CDR3 region has 14 residues. CDR1 and CDR2 (germline): WSHSY, SAAADI. J lost 6 bases, V lost 4 bases, and 4 bases had no gene match. In DNA form, the CDR3 reads TGCGCCAGCAGTGTTGCGGGGGGGCTCAATGAGCAGTTCTTC. It translates to CASSVAGGLNEQFF.

This clonotype came up a few times. This chain links TRBV5-6 with TRBJ2-7; D not resolved. CDR3 length equals 13 residues. V lost 2 bases to trimming and J lost 3 bases, with 9 bases between them. Germline CDR1 is SGHDT and CDR2 is YYEEEE. Here the CDR3 DNA reads TGTGCCAGCAGCTTCTTTCAGCTCTACGAGCAGTACTTC. Its translation: CASSFFQLYEQYF.

The V and J genes are TRBV12-3 or TRBV12-4 and TRBJ1-5; D uncertain. CDR3 size: 12 residues. Trimming took 3 bases from V and 4 from J, leaving 4 bases between them. The CDR3 protein is CASSFLNQPQHF. The CDR3 nucleotides are TGTGCCAGCAGTTTTCTGAATCAGCCCCAGCATTTT.

This clonotype was observed a few times. The rearrangement joins TRBV7-9 to TRBJ1-5, with D possibly TRBD1 on 5 matching bases. The V end lost 2 bases, the J end lost 7 bases, and 15 bases lay between the germline ends. Germline V gene sequence: CDR1 SEHNR, CDR2 FQNEAQ (reference sequence). The CDR3 extends over 15 amino acids. The CDR3: CASSLTGPGRQPQHF. The CDR3 DNA is TGTGCCAGCAGCTTAACCGGCCCAGGGCGGCAGCCCCAGCATTTT.

Only one count was recorded for this clonotype. The V and J genes are TRBV20-1 and TRBJ2-2; D tentatively fits TRBD1 or TRBD2 (5 bases each). CDR1 DFQATT and CDR2 SNEGSKA come from the germline V gene (reference sequence). The CDR3 sequence is 14 residues long. The germline V and J ends were trimmed by 6 bases and 6 bases, with 17 bases remaining between them. The CDR3 is CSASGSNVPGELFF. The CDR3 coding sequence is TGCAGTGCGTCAGGGAGCAACGTCCCCGGGGAGCTGTTTTTT.

The table lists this clonotype with a few counts. The chain combines TRBV4-3 with TRBJ1-2; 7 positions agree with TRBD1. V lost 1 base, J lost 4 bases, and 9 bases stayed unmatched. The CDR3 sequence is 16 residues long. Per germline, CDR1 LGHNA and CDR2 YSLEER. In nucleotides, the CDR3 is TGCGCCAGCAGCCAAGGGGGAGGGGGCTTCTCCTATGGCTACACCTTC. Its translation is CASSQGGGGFSYGYTF.

The rearrangement joins TRBV7-2 to TRBJ2-7; TRBD2 matches 11 bases. Trimming cost V 2 bases and J 5 bases; bases outside gene matches: 11. Germline CDR1 and CDR2: SGHTA and FQGNSA. CDR3 length equals 17 residues. CDR3 region: CASSLISGGDFTNEQYV. CDR3 in DNA: TGTGCCAGCAGCTTAATTAGCGGGGGGGACTTCACTAACGAGCAGTACGTC.

This chain connects TRBV4-1 to TRBJ2-5; tentative D call: TRBD1 (5 bases). The CDR3 consists of 13 residues. Germline CDR1 and CDR2: MGHRA and YSYEKL. V gave up 5 bases and J gave up 4 bases, with 11 bases separating them. CDR3 region: CASSFRVLETQYF. The CDR3 bases are TGCGCCAGCAGCTTCAGGGTACTAGAGACCCAGTACTTC.

This chain connects TRBV11-2 to TRBJ1-2; no firm D call. The CDR3 totals 14 residues. CDR1 is SGHAT, CDR2 FQNNGV, per germline. The V end was cut by 2 bases, the J end by 4 bases, with 11 bases between. CDR3 residues: CASSLSDLSYGYTF. CDR3 bases: TGTGCCAGCAGCTTATCTGACCTAAGCTATGGCTACACCTTC. Full variable domain (outside the CDR3, taken from reference TRBV11-2 and TRBJ1-2): EAGVAQSPRYKIIEKRQSVAFWCNPISGHATLYWYQQILGQGPKLLIQFQNNGVVDDSQLPKDRFSAERLKGVDSTLKIQPAKLEDSAVYLCASSLSDLSYGYTFGSGTRLTVV.

This clonotype has just a few counts. The chain has TRBV15 and TRBJ1-2; unclear D gene. From germline, CDR1 is LNHNV and CDR2 YYDKDF (reference sequence). The V and J ends lost 1 base and 2 bases respectively, with 11 bases between them. The length of the CDR3 is 15 residues. CDR3 DNA sequence: TGTGCCACCAGCAGAGCGACTACTGGGAACTATGGCTACACCTTC. Residues: CATSRATTGNYGYTF. The entire variable domain, with the rest obtained from reference TRBV15 and TRBJ1-2, is as follows: DAMVIQNPRYQVTQFGKPVTLSCSQTLNHNVMYWYQQKSSQAPKLLFHYYDKDFNNEADTPDNFQSRRPNTSFCFLDIRSPGLGDTAMYLCATSRATTGNYGYTFGSGTRLTVV.

This clonotype was observed a few times. The chain carries TRBV4-2 and TRBJ2-1; TRBD2 matches 14 bases. Germline V gene lookup returns CDR1 LGHNA and CDR2 YNFKEQ. The CDR3 spans 17 residues. J gave up 8 bases and V 4 bases, and 10 bases lay outside the gene matches. The CDR3 DNA reads TGTGCCAGCAGCCTCTCAACCGGGACTAGCGGGGGTGATGAGCAGTTCTTC. Translated: CASSLSTGTSGGDEQFF.

This clonotype was seen a few times. The rearrangement joins TRBV12-3 or TRBV12-4 to TRBJ2-7; D is undetermined. Trimming left V 1 base short and J 4 bases short, with 8 bases between. This CDR3 has 13 residues. CDR3 sequence reads: CASSLGDWYEQYF. Written as DNA, the CDR3 is TGTGCCAGCAGTTTAGGAGACTGGTACGAGCAGTACTTC.

This chain joins TRBV7-2 and TRBJ1-2; 9 nucleotides match TRBD1. This CDR3 region has 14 residues. The ends lost 9 bases at V and 6 bases at J; junction bases unmatched: 11. Germline CDR1 SGHTA, CDR2 FQGNSA. The CDR3 region has the DNA TGTGCCAGTATCACCGACAGGGGGACAAATGGCTACACCTTC. Translation: CASITDRGTNGYTF.

The V call is TRBV27, the J call TRBJ2-1, with unresolved D. Germline values: CDR1 MNHEY, CDR2 SMNVEV (reference sequence). The CDR3 runs 14 residues. Trimming shortened V by 3 bases and J by 4 bases, and 10 bases separated the two germline ends. The CDR3 loop is CASSFSRRYNEQFF. The CDR3 nucleotides read TGTGCCAGCAGTTTTTCCCGACGGTACAATGAGCAGTTCTTC.

This clonotype was seen ten or more times. This chain links TRBV19 with TRBJ2-6; no clear D gene. The CDR3 has 16 residues. Deletions cut 4 bases from V and 0 bases from J, with 10 bases between. The V gene's germline CDR1 is LNHDA and CDR2 SQIVND (reference sequence). The CDR3 loop reads CASSNGGVSGANVLTF. The CDR3, as DNA: TGTGCCAGTAGTAATGGTGGTGTCTCTGGGGCCAACGTCCTGACTTTC.

There are a few counts of this clonotype. The rearrangement joins TRBV2 to TRBJ2-7; either TRBD1 or TRBD2 may fit D (7 bases each). Deletions cut 11 bases from V and 6 bases from J, with 20 bases between. This CDR3 is built from 13 residues. Germline V CDR1 and CDR2: SNHLY, FYNNEI. CDR3: CARGEGAGGEQYV. The DNA for the CDR3 is TGTGCCCGCGGGGAGGGGGCCGGGGGCGAGCAGTACGTC.

This clonotype turned up a few times. This chain connects TRBV4-1 to TRBJ2-1; 13 bases are shared with TRBD2. The CDR3 loop spans 17 amino acids. V was clipped by 3 bases and J by 3 bases; unmatched bases: 5. The germline gives CDR1 MGHRA, CDR2 YSYEKL. For the CDR3, the DNA is TGCGCCAGCAGCCATACTAGCGGGGGGGCAATCTACAATGAGCAGTTCTTC. It yields the protein CASSHTSGGAIYNEQFF.

The chain combines TRBV20-1 with TRBJ1-2; D might be TRBD1 (6 bases). The CDR3 has 13 amino acids. Looked up from germline, CDR1 is DFQATT and CDR2 is SNEGSKA (reference sequence). V was pared by 3 bases and J by 8 bases, with 16 bases between. Here the CDR3 DNA reads TGCAGTGCTAGTACGACCTACAGGGACGGCTACACCTTC. This encodes CSASTTYRDGYTF.

The chain employs TRBV19 and TRBJ2-1; 9 bases match TRBD1. The germline CDR1 and CDR2 sequences are LNHDA and SQIVND (reference sequence). V gave up 11 bases and J gave up 8 bases; unmatched junction bases: 16. CDR3 size: 15 residues. In nucleotides, the CDR3 is TGTGCCTCAAAGGTTGGGACAGGGATCTTAGATGAGCAGTTCTTC. This encodes CASKVGTGILDEQFF.

This clonotype was seen a handful of times. The V call is TRBV3-1, the J call TRBJ2-5, with 8 bases that match TRBD2. This CDR3 region has 16 residues. After removal of 0 bases from V and 1 base from J, the junction contained 4 bases not matched to a gene. Germline lookup yields CDR1 LGHDT and CDR2 YNNKEL (reference sequence). Here the CDR3 reads CASSQEVGTSQETQYF. The CDR3 nucleotides are TGTGCCAGCAGCCAAGAAGTCGGGACTAGCCAAGAGACCCAGTACTTC.

The gene calls are TRBV30 and TRBJ1-2; possible D gene TRBD1, 5 bases. CDR1 GTSNPN and CDR2 SVGIG come from the germline V gene (reference sequence). The germline V and J ends were trimmed by 2 bases and 5 bases, with 12 bases remaining between them. CDR3 length equals 13 residues. CDR3 in DNA: TGTGCCTGGAGTACTGGGACCTCGTATGGCTACACCTTC. This gives the protein CAWSTGTSYGYTF.

The chain recombines TRBV14 with TRBJ1-2, with no clear D. V was trimmed by 0 bases and J by 5 bases, leaving 7 bases between them. CDR1 SGHDN and CDR2 FVKESK come from the germline V gene. This CDR3 spans 13 amino acids. CDR3 sequence reads: CASSQERGYGYTF. CDR3 nucleotide sequence: TGTGCCAGCAGCCAAGAGCGAGGATATGGCTACACCTTC.

This clonotype was picked up a small number of times. V is TRBV6-5 and J is TRBJ1-1, with D uncertain. Germline CDR1 is MNHEY and CDR2 is SVGAGI. The CDR3 has 13 amino acids. The V gene lost 3 bases and the J gene lost 6 bases, with 11 bases spanning the gap. The CDR3 nucleotides are TGTGCCAGCAGTTATAGTGGGATCCCTGAAGCTTTCTTT. It encodes CASSYSGIPEAFF.

J is TRBJ1-4 and V is TRBV5-4, with D possibly TRBD1 on 5 matching bases. V was pared by 0 bases and J by 4 bases, with 10 bases between. Germline lookup yields CDR1 SGHNT and CDR2 YYREEE (reference sequence). The CDR3 consists of 15 residues. The DNA of the CDR3 is TGTGCCAGCAGCTTGGGTGGGACGGTTAATGAAAAACTGTTTTTT. It codes for CASSLGGTVNEKLFF.

V gene TRBV9 combines with J gene TRBJ2-3; tentatively, D is TRBD1 or TRBD2 (6 bases each). The V and J ends lost 4 bases and 2 bases respectively, with 17 bases between them. CDR1 is SGDLS and CDR2 is YYNGEE in the germline V gene. The CDR3 length is 16 residues. The CDR3 sequence is CASSLGGIATTDTQYF. CDR3 nucleotides: TGTGCCAGCAGCCTCGGGGGCATAGCGACCACAGATACGCAGTATTTT.